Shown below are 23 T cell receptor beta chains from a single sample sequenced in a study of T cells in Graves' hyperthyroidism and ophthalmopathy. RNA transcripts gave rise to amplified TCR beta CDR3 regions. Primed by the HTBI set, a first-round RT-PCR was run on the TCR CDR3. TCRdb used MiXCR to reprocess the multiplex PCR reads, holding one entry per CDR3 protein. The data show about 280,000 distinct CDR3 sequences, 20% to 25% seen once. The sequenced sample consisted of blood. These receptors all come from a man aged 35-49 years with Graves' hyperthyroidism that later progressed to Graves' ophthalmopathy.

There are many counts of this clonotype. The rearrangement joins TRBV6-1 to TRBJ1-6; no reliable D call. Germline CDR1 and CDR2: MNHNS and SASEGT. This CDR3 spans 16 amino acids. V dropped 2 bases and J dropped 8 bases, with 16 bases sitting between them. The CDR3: CASSELALGSDSPLHF. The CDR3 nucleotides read TGTGCCAGCAGTGAACTGGCCTTGGGGTCGGATTCACCCCTCCACTTT.

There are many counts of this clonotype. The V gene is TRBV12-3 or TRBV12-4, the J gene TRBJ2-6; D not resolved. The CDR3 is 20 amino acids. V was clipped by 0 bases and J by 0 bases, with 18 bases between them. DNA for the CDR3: TGTGCCAGCAGTTTAGCCCTACACCCGCTTACCCTCTCTGGGGCCAACGTCCTGACTTTC. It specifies CASSLALHPLTLSGANVLTF.

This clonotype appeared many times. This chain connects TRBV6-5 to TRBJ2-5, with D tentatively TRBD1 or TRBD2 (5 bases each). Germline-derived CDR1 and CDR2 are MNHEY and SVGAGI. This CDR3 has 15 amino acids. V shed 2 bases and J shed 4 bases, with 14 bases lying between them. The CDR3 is CASSYNRRTLETQYF. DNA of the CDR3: TGTGCCAGCAGTTACAACAGGAGGACTTTAGAGACCCAGTACTTC.

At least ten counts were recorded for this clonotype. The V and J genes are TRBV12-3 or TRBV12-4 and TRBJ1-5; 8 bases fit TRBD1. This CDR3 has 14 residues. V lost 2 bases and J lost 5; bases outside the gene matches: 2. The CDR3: CASSLSGGYQPQHF. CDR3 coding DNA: TGTGCCAGCAGTTTATCAGGGGGCTATCAGCCCCAGCATTTT.

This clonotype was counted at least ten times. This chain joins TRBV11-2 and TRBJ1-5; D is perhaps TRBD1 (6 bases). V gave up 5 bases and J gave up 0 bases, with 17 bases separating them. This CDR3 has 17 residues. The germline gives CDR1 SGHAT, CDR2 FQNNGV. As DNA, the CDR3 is TGTGCCAGCAGCAAACAGGGCTATGCTTATAGCAATCAGCCCCAGCATTTT. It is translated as CASSKQGYAYSNQPQHF.

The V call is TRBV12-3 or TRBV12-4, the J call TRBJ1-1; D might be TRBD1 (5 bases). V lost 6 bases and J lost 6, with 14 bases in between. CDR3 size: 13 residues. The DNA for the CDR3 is TGTGCCAGCAGCTCGGGACCCTCATCTGAAGCTTTCTTT. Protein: CASSSGPSSEAFF.

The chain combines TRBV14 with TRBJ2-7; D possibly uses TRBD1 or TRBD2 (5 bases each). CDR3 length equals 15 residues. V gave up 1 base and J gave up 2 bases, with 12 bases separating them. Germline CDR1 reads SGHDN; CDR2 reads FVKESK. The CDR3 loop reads CASSQAWDGPYEQYF. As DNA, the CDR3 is TGTGCCAGCAGCCAAGCATGGGACGGACCCTACGAGCAGTACTTC.

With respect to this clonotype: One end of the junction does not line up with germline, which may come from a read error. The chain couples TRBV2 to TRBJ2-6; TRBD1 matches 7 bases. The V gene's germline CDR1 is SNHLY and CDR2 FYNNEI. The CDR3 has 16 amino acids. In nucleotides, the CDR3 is TGTGCCAGCAGTGTCTCTGGGACAGCTGGGGCCAACATCCTGACTTTC. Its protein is CASSVSGTAGANILTF.

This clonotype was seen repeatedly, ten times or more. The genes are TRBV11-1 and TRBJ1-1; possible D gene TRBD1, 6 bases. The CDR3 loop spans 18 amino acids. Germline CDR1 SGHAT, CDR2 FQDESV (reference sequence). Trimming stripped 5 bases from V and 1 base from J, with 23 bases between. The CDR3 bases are TGTGCCAGCAGCCCCATCCCCGGCACAGGGTGGGGGAACACTGAAGCTTTCTTT. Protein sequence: CASSPIPGTGWGNTEAFF.

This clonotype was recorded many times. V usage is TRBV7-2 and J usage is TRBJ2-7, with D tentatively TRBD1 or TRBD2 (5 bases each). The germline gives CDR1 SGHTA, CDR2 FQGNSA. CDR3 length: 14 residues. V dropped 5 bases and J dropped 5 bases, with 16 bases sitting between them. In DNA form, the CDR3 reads TGTGCCAGCAGCCCTAGCCGGGGCCCCCACGAGCAGTACTTC. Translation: CASSPSRGPHEQYF.

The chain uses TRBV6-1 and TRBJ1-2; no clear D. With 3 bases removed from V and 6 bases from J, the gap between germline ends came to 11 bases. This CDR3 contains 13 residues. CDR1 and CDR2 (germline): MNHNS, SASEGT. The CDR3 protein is CASSDRLTNGYTF. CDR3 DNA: TGTGCCAGCAGTGACAGACTTACGAATGGCTACACCTTC.

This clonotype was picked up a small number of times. The CDR3 DNA is TGTGCCAGTAGCCCAGTGGGGATCGTAGCCAAAAACATTCAGTACTTC. This codes for CASSPVGIVAKNIQYF. This chain uses TRBV19 with TRBJ2-4; D is undetermined. Germline lookup yields CDR1 LNHDA and CDR2 SQIVND (reference sequence). V was shortened by 6 bases and J by 0 bases, with 15 bases between the two germline ends. The CDR3 spans 16 residues.

CDR3 coding DNA: TGCAGTGCTACGCGACAAACAGGGCTCGGGGGCTACACCTTC. The encoded protein is CSATRQTGLGGYTF. This chain joins TRBV20-1 and TRBJ1-2; D might be TRBD1 (6 bases). V shed 4 bases and J shed 8 bases, with 20 bases lying between them. The germline V gene encodes CDR1 DFQATT and CDR2 SNEGSKA (reference sequence). The CDR3 contains 14 residues.

For the CDR3, the DNA is TGTGCCACCAGTGATTCGGGAGGACTAGCGGGAGAGGAAGAGACCCAGTACTTC. Translated: CATSDSGGLAGEEETQYF. The chain joins TRBV24-1 to TRBJ2-5; 13 nucleotides align to TRBD2. After removal of 2 bases from V and 3 bases from J, the junction contained 8 bases not matched to a gene. From germline, CDR1 is KGHDR and CDR2 SFDVKD. CDR3 length: 18 residues.

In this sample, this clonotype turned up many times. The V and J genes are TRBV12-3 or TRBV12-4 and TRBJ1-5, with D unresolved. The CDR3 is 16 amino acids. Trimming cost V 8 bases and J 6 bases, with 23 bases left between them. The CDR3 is CASHEFPEGAIQPQHF. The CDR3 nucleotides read TGTGCCAGCCACGAATTCCCAGAGGGTGCAATTCAGCCCCAGCATTTT.

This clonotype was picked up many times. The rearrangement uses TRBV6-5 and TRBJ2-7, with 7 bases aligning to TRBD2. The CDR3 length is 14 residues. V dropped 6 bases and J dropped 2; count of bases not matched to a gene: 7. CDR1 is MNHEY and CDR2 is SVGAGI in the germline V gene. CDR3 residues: CASRRISGPYEQYF. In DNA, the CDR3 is TGTGCCAGCAGAAGAATTAGCGGGCCCTACGAGCAGTACTTC.

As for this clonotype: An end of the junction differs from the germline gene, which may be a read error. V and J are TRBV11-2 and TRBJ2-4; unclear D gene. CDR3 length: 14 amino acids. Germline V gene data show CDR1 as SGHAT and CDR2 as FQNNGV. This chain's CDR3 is CAISLSQFLGIQYF. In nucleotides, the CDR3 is TGTGCCATCAGCTTAAGCCAGTTCCTTGGGATTCAGTACTTC.

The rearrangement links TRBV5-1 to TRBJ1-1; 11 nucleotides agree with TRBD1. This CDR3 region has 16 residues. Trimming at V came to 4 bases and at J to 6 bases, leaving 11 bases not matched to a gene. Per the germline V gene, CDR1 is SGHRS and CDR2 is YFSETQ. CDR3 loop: CASSRRPGQGDSEAFF. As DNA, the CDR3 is TGCGCCAGCAGCCGAAGACCGGGACAGGGGGATTCTGAAGCTTTCTTT.

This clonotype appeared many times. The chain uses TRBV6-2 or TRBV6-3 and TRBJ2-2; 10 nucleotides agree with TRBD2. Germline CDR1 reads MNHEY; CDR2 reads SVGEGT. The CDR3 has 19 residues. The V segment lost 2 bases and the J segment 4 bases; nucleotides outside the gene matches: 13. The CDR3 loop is CASSYGGTSEFAGTGELFF. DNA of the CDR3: TGTGCCAGCAGTTACGGTGGGACTAGCGAATTCGCGGGCACCGGGGAGCTGTTTTTT.

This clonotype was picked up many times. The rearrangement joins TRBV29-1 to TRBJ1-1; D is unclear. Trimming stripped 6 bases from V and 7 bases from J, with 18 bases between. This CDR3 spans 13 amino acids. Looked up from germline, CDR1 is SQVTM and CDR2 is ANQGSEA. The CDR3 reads CSVASGRPIEAFF. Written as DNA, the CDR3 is TGCAGCGTGGCCTCGGGCCGTCCGATTGAAGCTTTCTTT.

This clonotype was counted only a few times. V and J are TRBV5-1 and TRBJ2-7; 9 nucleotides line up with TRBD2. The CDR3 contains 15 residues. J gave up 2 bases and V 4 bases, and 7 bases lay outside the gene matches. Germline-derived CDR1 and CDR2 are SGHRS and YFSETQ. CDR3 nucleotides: TGCGCCAGCAGCGTAGTGTGGACTAGCGCCTACGAGCAGTACTTC. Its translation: CASSVVWTSAYEQYF.

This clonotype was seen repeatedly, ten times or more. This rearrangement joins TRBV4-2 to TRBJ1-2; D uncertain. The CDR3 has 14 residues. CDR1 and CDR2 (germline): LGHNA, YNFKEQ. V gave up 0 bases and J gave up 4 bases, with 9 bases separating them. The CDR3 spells CASSQDLSGYGYTF. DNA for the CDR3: TGTGCCAGCAGCCAAGATCTGAGCGGCTATGGCTACACCTTC.

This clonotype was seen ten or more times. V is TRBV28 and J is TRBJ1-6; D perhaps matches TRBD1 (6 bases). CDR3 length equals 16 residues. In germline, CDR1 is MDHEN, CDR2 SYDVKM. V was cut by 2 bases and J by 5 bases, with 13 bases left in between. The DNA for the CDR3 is TGTGCCAGCAGTTTAGTCTCGGGACACAATAATTCACCCCTCCACTTT. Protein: CASSLVSGHNNSPLHF.